A selection of T cell receptor beta chains follows, all from one sample in a study of shared clonotypes between healthy human individuals. Assay used: immunoSEQ multiplex PCR; TCRdb lists only in-frame clones, some missing. The sample has approximately 1,500,000 clones, 98% seen once; the top ten hold around 0.47%. What was sequenced was naive CD4+ T cells sorted from blood. All receptors come from a man under 40 in good health. The CDR3 runs from the conserved cysteine through the conserved F or W. The order of the fields is D gene, J gene, V gene, clone size, CDR3 DNA, CDR3 protein. D genes are given only for firm matches. Rows may omit the clone size; those that give it use once, few, many or a size class.

. | TRBJ1-4 | TRBV28 | . | TGTGCCAGCAGTTCTCCAGGGTTGGGGGAAGTAGAAAAACTGTTTTTT | CASSSPGLGEVEKLFF
. | TRBJ2-7 | TRBV19 | . | TGTGCCAGTACCGAAAAAACAGGGTCCTACGAGCAGTACTTC | CASTEKTGSYEQYF
. | TRBJ2-7 | TRBV15 | . | TGTGCCACCAGCAGAGGACGCATATACGAGCAGTACTTC | CATSRGRIYEQYF
TRBD2 | TRBJ2-3 | TRBV11-3 | . | TGTGCCAGCAGCTTCACGGGGGGGGACACCTCAGATACGCAGTATTTT | CASSFTGGDTSDTQYF
TRBD1 | TRBJ2-2 | TRBV5-1 | . | TGCGCCAGCAGCCTAGACAGGGTTCGCACCGGGGAGCTGTTTTTT | CASSLDRVRTGELFF
. | TRBJ2-5 | TRBV5-1 | . | TGCGCCAGCAGCCCCCGGGCAGGTGAGACCCAGTACTTC | CASSPRAGETQYF
TRBD2 | TRBJ2-3 | TRBV5-4 | . | TGTGCCAGCAGCGGGAGAGCTAGCGGGAGGGCCGGTACGCAGTATTTT | CASSGRASGRAGTQYF
. | TRBJ1-5 | TRBV27 | . | TGTGCCAGCAGTTTATTGTCGAATAGCAATCAGCCCCAGCATTTT | CASSLLSNSNQPQHF
. | TRBJ2-3 | TRBV5-6 | . | TGTGCCAGCAGCTTGGATCAGTTCAGCACAGATACGCAGTATTTT | CASSLDQFSTDTQYF
TRBD2 | TRBJ2-5 | TRBV5-1 | . | TGCGCCAGCAGCCAGGGTTCTGCGGGAGGGCCTCAAGAGACCCAGTACTTC | CASSQGSAGGPQETQYF
. | TRBJ1-5 | TRBV6-6 | . | TGTGCCAGCACCACGTCGGCAGGGTATGGTCAGCCCCAGCATTTT | CASTTSAGYGQPQHF
. | TRBJ2-5 | TRBV21-1 | . | TGTGCCAGCGGGGGGACGGAAGAGACCCAGTACTTC | CASGGTEETQYF
TRBD1 | TRBJ1-1 | TRBV11-2 | . | TGTGCCAGCAGCTTAGCTGGGACAGCGAAAACTGAAGCTTTCTTT | CASSLAGTAKTEAFF
. | TRBJ2-7 | TRBV2 | . | TGTGCCAGCAGTGGCACCTCCTACGAGCAGTACTTC | CASSGTSYEQYF
. | TRBJ2-1 | TRBV18 | . | TGTGCCAGCTCACCGACTGGGGACTACAATGAGCAGTTCTTC | CASSPTGDYNEQFF
TRBD1 | TRBJ2-2 | TRBV7-7 | few | TGTGCTAGCAGCTTAGGGACAGGGAGTACCGGGGAGCTGTTTTTT | CASSLGTGSTGELFF
. | TRBJ1-2 | TRBV12-5 | few | TGTGCTAGTGGGAAGGGAGGGGATGGCTACACCTTC | CASGKGGDGYTF
. | TRBJ2-7 | TRBV7-2 | . | TGTGCCAGCAGCTTAGGGCCTCCGACAGAGCAGTACTTC | CASSLGPPTEQYF
. | TRBJ2-3 | TRBV7-6 | . | TGTGCCAGCAGCTTAGAGCCCGTCGAGGGCACAGATACGCAGTATTTT | CASSLEPVEGTDTQYF
. | TRBJ2-6 | TRBV5-5 | . | TGTGCCAGCAGCTTGGGCGGAGGGAGCCCTGGGGCCAACGTCCTGACTTTC | CASSLGGGSPGANVLTF
. | TRBJ1-2 | TRBV6-6 | . | TGTGCCAGCAGTTACTCCACGGGTCGAGGGGGCTATGGCTACACCTTC | CASSYSTGRGGYGYTF
TRBD2 | TRBJ2-1 | TRBV4-1 | . | TGCGCCAGCAGCCCCACTAGCGGGAACGTTATATACAATGAGCAGTTCTTC | CASSPTSGNVIYNEQFF
. | TRBJ2-3 | TRBV5-1 | . | TGCGCCAGCAGCGGGCAGAAGGGCACAGATACGCAGTATTTT | CASSGQKGTDTQYF
TRBD1 | TRBJ2-2 | TRBV11-3 | . | TGTGCCAGCAGCGGACAGGGTTTGAGGGACACCGGGGAGCTGTTTTTT | CASSGQGLRDTGELFF
TRBD2 | TRBJ2-1 | TRBV28 | . | TGTGCCAGCAGTTCCCAAATGGCGGGAGGTTGGGATGAGCAGTTCTTC | CASSSQMAGGWDEQFF
. | TRBJ2-7 | TRBV7-8 | . | TGTGCCAGCAGCTTACTGGGACAAAGGCCGTACGAGCAGTACTTC | CASSLLGQRPYEQYF
. | TRBJ1-5 | TRBV4-1 | . | TGCGCCAGCAGCCAACACCTTTATCAGCCCCAGCATTTT | CASSQHLYQPQHF
TRBD1 | TRBJ1-1 | TRBV7-2 | . | TGTGCCAGCAGTCAGGAGGGGGCGTTGGGCACAGGGGTAGTGAGTGCTTTCTTT | CASSQEGALGTGVVSAFF
. | TRBJ2-1 | TRBV9 | . | TGTGCCAGCAGCGAGGGGACTCCGTTTTTGGGCTCCTACAATGAGCAGTTCTTC | CASSEGTPFLGSYNEQFF
. | TRBJ2-1 | TRBV27 | . | TGTGCCAGCAGGCAGGCGCGGATCTACAATGAGCAGTTCTTC | CASRQARIYNEQFF
TRBD2 | TRBJ2-7 | TRBV5-1 | . | TGCGCCAGCAGCTTAACTAGCGGGAGGGCCGAGCAGTACTTC | CASSLTSGRAEQYF
. | TRBJ1-1 | TRBV2 | . | TGTGCCAGCAGTGACGGGGGCCTGAACACTGAAGCTTTCTTT | CASSDGGLNTEAFF
. | TRBJ2-5 | TRBV28 | . | TGTGCCAGCAGTTTTTCCCCCTGGGGGCAGGAGACCCAGTACTTC | CASSFSPWGQETQYF
TRBD2 | TRBJ2-3 | TRBV9 | . | TGTGCCAGCAGCGTAGGGAAAGGGACTAGTCTGTCGTACGATACGCAGTATTTT | CASSVGKGTSLSYDTQYF
TRBD2 | TRBJ2-3 | TRBV14 | . | TGTGCCAGCAGCCAAGGACGGGGGGGTAGGGCCACAGATACGCAGTATTTT | CASSQGRGGRATDTQYF
. | TRBJ2-7 | TRBV4-2 | . | TGTGCCAGCAGCCCGTCCTGGGGCGAGTACGAGCAGTACTTC | CASSPSWGEYEQYF
TRBD2 | TRBJ2-3 | TRBV7-9 | . | TGTGCCAGCAGCTTCACTAGCGGGAGCACAGATACGCAGTATTTT | CASSFTSGSTDTQYF
. | TRBJ2-7 | TRBV28 | . | TGTGCCAGCAGTTTTCCGGCAGGGGTGTACGAGCAGTACTTC | CASSFPAGVYEQYF
. | TRBJ2-1 | TRBV4-3 | . | TGCGCCAGCAGCCAAGACGGGGGCTCCTACAATGAGCAGTTCTTC | CASSQDGGSYNEQFF
TRBD2 | TRBJ2-7 | TRBV5-4 | . | TGTGCCAGCAGCTTGGGGGCACTAGCGGATTACGAGCAGTACTTC | CASSLGALADYEQYF
. | TRBJ2-3 | TRBV5-1 | . | TGCGCCAGCAGCCTGGGCACGGGAGATACGCAGTATTTT | CASSLGTGDTQYF
. | TRBJ1-1 | TRBV5-1 | . | TGCGCCAGCAGCTTGGCCTCCAGGGGTTACTCTGAAGCTTTCTTT | CASSLASRGYSEAFF
TRBD2 | TRBJ2-1 | TRBV5-6 | . | TGTGCCAGCAGCACCCACGGGACTAGCGGGTACAATGAGCAGTTCTTC | CASSTHGTSGYNEQFF
. | TRBJ2-2 | TRBV5-1 | once | TGCGCCAGCAGCTCGCTAGTGAACACCGGGGAGCTGTTTTTT | CASSSLVNTGELFF
TRBD1 | TRBJ2-7 | TRBV6-1 | . | TGTGCCAGCAGTGAAAGACAGGGGTTCGAGCAGTACTTC | CASSERQGFEQYF
. | TRBJ2-6 | TRBV19 | . | TGTGCCAGTACCGAGGGGGGCTCTGGGGCCAACGTCCTGACTTTC | CASTEGGSGANVLTF
. | TRBJ2-7 | TRBV10-3 | . | TGTGCCATCAGTGCGACCTCGGGACCCCCTGTCTACGAGCAGTACTTC | CAISATSGPPVYEQYF
. | TRBJ2-7 | TRBV19 | once | TGTGCCAGTAGCCCCACCTTTGGGCCCTACGAGCAGTACTTC | CASSPTFGPYEQYF
. | TRBJ2-2 | TRBV2 | once | TGTGCCAGCAGTGAACGACAGCCCGGGATCGGGGAGCTGTTTTTT | CASSERQPGIGELFF
. | TRBJ1-5 | TRBV29-1 | . | TGCAGCGTTGGCGGAAGTTCGGGGGGCGATCAGCCCCAGCATTTT | CSVGGSSGGDQPQHF
. | TRBJ2-7 | TRBV27 | . | TGTGCCAGCAGTTTACGGGCTCAATCCTACGAGCAGTACTTC | CASSLRAQSYEQYF